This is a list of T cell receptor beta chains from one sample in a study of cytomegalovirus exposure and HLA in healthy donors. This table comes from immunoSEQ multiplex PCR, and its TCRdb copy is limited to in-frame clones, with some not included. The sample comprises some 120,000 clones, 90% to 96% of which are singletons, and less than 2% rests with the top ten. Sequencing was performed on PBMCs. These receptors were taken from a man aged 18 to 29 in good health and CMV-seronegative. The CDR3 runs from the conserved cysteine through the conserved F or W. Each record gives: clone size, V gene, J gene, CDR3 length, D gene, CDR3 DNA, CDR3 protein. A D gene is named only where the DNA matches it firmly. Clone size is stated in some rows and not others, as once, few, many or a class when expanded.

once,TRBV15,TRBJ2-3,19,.,TGTGCCACCAGCAGAAAAAAGAGCCCTACCCGGGATATCACAGATACGCAGTATTTT,CATSRKKSPTRDITDTQYF
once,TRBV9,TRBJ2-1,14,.,TGTGCCAGCAGCGTAGACCCAGCGCCCCATGAGCAGTTCTTC,CASSVDPAPHEQFF
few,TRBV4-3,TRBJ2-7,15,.,TGCGCCAGCAGCCCATGGACGGGGTTATCCTACGAGCAGTACTTC,CASSPWTGLSYEQYF
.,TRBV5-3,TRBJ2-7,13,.,TGTGCCAGAAGGCCCGGGAAGCGCTACGAGCAGTACTTC,CARRPGKRYEQYF
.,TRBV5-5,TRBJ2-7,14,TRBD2,TGTGCCAGCGAGGAGCGGGAGGGCCTCTACGAGCAGTACTTC,CASEEREGLYEQYF
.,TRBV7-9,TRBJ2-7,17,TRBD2,TGTGCCAGCAGCGACGGACTAGCGGGAGGGCCCCCCTACGAGCAGTACTTC,CASSDGLAGGPPYEQYF
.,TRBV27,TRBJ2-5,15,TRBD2,TGTGCCAGCAGACCGGGACTAGCGGGAGGGGAGACCCAGTACTTC,CASRPGLAGGETQYF
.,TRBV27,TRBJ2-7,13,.,TGTGCCAGCAGTTTAAGTCCTAGTCACGAGCAGTACTTC,CASSLSPSHEQYF
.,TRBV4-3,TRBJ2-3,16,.,TGCGCCAGCAGCCTACAAAAAGTGGGGCCGGCAGATACGCAGTATTTT,CASSLQKVGPADTQYF
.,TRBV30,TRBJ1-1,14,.,TGTGCCTGGAGTGGTGGGCAGTCGAACACTGAAGCTTTCTTT,CAWSGGQSNTEAFF
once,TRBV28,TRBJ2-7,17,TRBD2,TGTGCCAGCAGTTCTAGGAGAGGGACTAGCCTTTCCTACGAGCAGTACTTC,CASSSRRGTSLSYEQYF
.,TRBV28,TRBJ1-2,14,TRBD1,TGTGCCAGCAGCCCGCCCGACAGGGTACTTGGCTACACCTTC,CASSPPDRVLGYTF
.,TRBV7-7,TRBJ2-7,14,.,TGTGCTAGCAGCTTCGGGGGAGTAGGCTACGAGCAGTACTTC,CASSFGGVGYEQYF
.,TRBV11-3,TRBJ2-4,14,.,TGTGCCAGCAGCCCCCCCAGCGACAAAAACATTCAGTACTTC,CASSPPSDKNIQYF
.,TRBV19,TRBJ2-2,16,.,TGTGCCAGTAGTATAAGTTACAGGGTCGACACCGGGGAGCTGTTTTTT,CASSISYRVDTGELFF
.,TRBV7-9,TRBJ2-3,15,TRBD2,TGTGCCAGCAGCGCATCTAGCGGTAGCACAGATACGCAGTATTTT,CASSASSGSTDTQYF
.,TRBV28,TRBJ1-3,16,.,TGTGCCAGCAGTTTCGAGGGCGCGATCTCTGGAAACACCATATATTTT,CASSFEGAISGNTIYF
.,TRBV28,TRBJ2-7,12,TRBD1,TGTGCCAGCGGGACAGGGGTCCACGAGCAGTACTTC,CASGTGVHEQYF
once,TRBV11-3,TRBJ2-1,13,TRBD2,TGTGCCACAGGGACTAGCGGGCACAATGAGCAGTTCTTC,CATGTSGHNEQFF
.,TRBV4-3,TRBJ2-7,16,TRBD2,TGCGCCAGCAGCCAAGATCTCGGTCTAGCGGGAGGAGAGCAGTACTTC,CASSQDLGLAGGEQYF
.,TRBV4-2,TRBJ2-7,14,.,TGTGCCAGCAGCCCAAATGCGGACTCCTACGAGCAGTACTTC,CASSPNADSYEQYF
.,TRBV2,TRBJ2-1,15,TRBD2,TGTGCCAGCCTGGCGAGACTAGCGGGAGTGGGAGAGCAGTTCTTC,CASLARLAGVGEQFF
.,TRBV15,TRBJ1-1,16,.,TGTGCCACCAGCATACAACAGAGGGGGGGAAACACTGAAGCTTTCTTT,CATSIQQRGGNTEAFF
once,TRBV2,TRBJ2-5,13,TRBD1,TGTGCCACCCTTGCCCAGGGGGAAGGGACCCAGTACTTC,CATLAQGEGTQYF
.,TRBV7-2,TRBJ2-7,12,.,TGTGCCAGCAGCCATGGGACAAGGGAGCAGTACTTC,CASSHGTREQYF
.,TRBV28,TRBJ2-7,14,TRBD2,TGTGCCAGCAGTTTTCAGCGGGACTCCGCCCCGCAGTACTTC,CASSFQRDSAPQYF
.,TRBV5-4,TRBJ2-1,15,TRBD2,TGTGCCAGCAGCTGGGAAGGCGGGAGGGAGAATGAGCAGTTCTTC,CASSWEGGRENEQFF
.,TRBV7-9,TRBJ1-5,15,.,TGTGCCAGCAGCGAGGACGGGAATAGCAATCAGCCCCAGCATTTT,CASSEDGNSNQPQHF
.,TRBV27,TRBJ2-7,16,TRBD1,TGTGCCAGCAGTTCACAAGCGACAGGGGGCTCCTACGAGCAGTACTTC,CASSSQATGGSYEQYF
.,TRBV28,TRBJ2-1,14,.,TGTGCCAGCAGTTTAGAAGAGGGCCGTAGGGAGCAGTTCTTC,CASSLEEGRREQFF
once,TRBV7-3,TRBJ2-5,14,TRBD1,TGTGCCAGCAGCCTGACAGGGTCCGATGAGACCCAGTACTTC,CASSLTGSDETQYF
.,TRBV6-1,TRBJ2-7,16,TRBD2,TGTGCCAGCAGTGACCCGGGACTAGCGGAGAACTACGAGCAGTACTTC,CASSDPGLAENYEQYF
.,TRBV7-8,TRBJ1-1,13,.,TGTGCCAGCAGCCCCGATAGGGGCCCTGAAGCTTTCTTT,CASSPDRGPEAFF
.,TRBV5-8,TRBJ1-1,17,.,TGTGCCAGCCGCAAGATCCTGGGGCACCCCAAGAACACTGAAGCTTTCTTT,CASRKILGHPKNTEAFF
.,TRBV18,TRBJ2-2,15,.,TGTGCCAGCTCACCACAGTACTCGAACACCGGGGAGCTGTTTTTT,CASSPQYSNTGELFF